These 11 T cell receptor beta chains share one sample of origin, sequenced in a study of cytomegalovirus exposure and HLA in healthy donors. With 60 Vbeta and 13 Jbeta primers, the PCR was carried out. Sequencing used immunoSEQ multiplex PCR; TCRdb keeps in-frame clones, though not all of them. The table includes around 110,000 clones, around 80% detected once. Sequenced sample: PBMCs. The source of these receptors is a man between 40 and 49 years old in good health and CMV-seronegative.

The chain links TRBV5-1 to TRBJ2-7; the match to TRBD1 covers 9 bases. After removal of 2 bases from V and 6 bases from J, the junction contained 3 bases not matched to a gene. Germline V gene data show CDR1 as SGHRS and CDR2 as YFSETQ. This CDR3 is built from 13 residues. The CDR3 sequence: CASSFGTGSEQYF. The CDR3 DNA is TGCGCCAGCAGCTTTGGGACAGGGAGCGAGCAGTACTTC.

The chain recombines TRBV23-1 with TRBJ1-4; TRBD1 matches at 7 bases. TRBV23-1 is sorted into the ORF group, with uncertain function. This CDR3 contains 17 residues. Losses at the gene ends were 4 bases for V and 2 bases for J; bases not matched to a gene: 10. In nucleotides, the CDR3 is TGCGCCAGCAGTCCCGGGACAGAACTAGGGACTAATGAAAAACTGTTTTTT. This codes for CASSPGTELGTNEKLFF.

The V call is TRBV11-2, the J call TRBJ1-2; D might be TRBD1 (5 bases). The germline V gene has CDR1 SGHAT and CDR2 FQNNGV. Between the trimmed V and J ends, which lost 8 bases and 5 bases, there was a span of 15 bases. The CDR3 extends over 13 amino acids. The DNA of the CDR3 is TGTGCCAGCTCGGGGGATTTGTGGTATGGCTACACCTTC. This gives the protein CASSGDLWYGYTF.

The genes are TRBV2 and TRBJ2-1, with TRBD2 matching 11 bases. The CDR3 is 16 amino acids. Germline assignment: CDR1 SNHLY and CDR2 FYNNEI. J was trimmed by 4 bases and V by 2 bases; bases with no gene match: 4. Written as DNA, the CDR3 is TGTGCCAGCAGTGAATCTAGCGGGGGGTTATACAATGAGCAGTTCTTC. Translation gives CASSESSGGLYNEQFF. Full variable domain (remainder filled in from reference TRBV2 and TRBJ2-1): EPEVTQTPSHQVTQMGQEVILRCVPISNHLYFYWYRQILGQKVEFLVSFYNNEISEKSEIFDDQFSVERPDGSNFTLKIRSTKLEDSAMYFCASSESSGGLYNEQFFGPGTRLTVL.

The V gene is TRBV2, the J gene TRBJ2-1, with 10 bases lining up with TRBD2. Germline CDR1 and CDR2: SNHLY and FYNNEI. The V and J ends lost 5 bases and 10 bases, in that order; junction bases with no gene match: 11. The CDR3 is made up of 15 amino acids. This chain's CDR3 is CASSQLAGMVREQFF. The DNA of the CDR3 is TGTGCCAGCAGTCAACTAGCGGGGATGGTTCGGGAGCAGTTCTTC. Filled out from reference TRBV2 and TRBJ2-1, the complete variable domain reads EPEVTQTPSHQVTQMGQEVILRCVPISNHLYFYWYRQILGQKVEFLVSFYNNEISEKSEIFDDQFSVERPDGSNFTLKIRSTKLEDSAMYFCASSQLAGMVREQFFGPGTRLTVL.

CDR3 coding DNA: TGTGCCAGCAGAAAAATCGAACTAGAGCACGGGGAGCTGTTTTTT. Protein product: CASRKIELEHGELFF. The chain recombines TRBV7-8 with TRBJ2-2, with D possibly TRBD2 on 5 matching bases. Trimming took off 6 bases at V and 7 bases at J, with 18 bases between the two ends. Germline assignment: CDR1 SGHVS and CDR2 FQNEAQ. The CDR3 has 15 amino acids.

This chain connects TRBV28 to TRBJ1-1; D is ambiguous. The CDR3 totals 14 residues. V lost 3 bases to trimming and J lost 6 bases, with 14 bases between them. Germline values: CDR1 MDHEN, CDR2 SYDVKM. CDR3 in amino acids: CASSFGDRRAEAFF. For the CDR3, the DNA is TGTGCCAGCAGTTTCGGGGATAGGCGGGCTGAAGCTTTCTTT. The full variable domain, its missing parts supplied by reference TRBV28 and TRBJ1-1, is DVKVTQSSRYLVKRTGEKVFLECVQDMDHENMFWYRQDPGLGLRLIYFSYDVKMKEKGDIPEGYSVSREKKERFSLILESASTNQTSMYLCASSFGDRRAEAFFGQGTRLTVV.

This clone was observed a handful of times. The rearrangement uses TRBV25-1 and TRBJ1-5; D possibly corresponds to TRBD1 (5 bases). Germline V CDR1 and CDR2: MGHDK, SYGVNS. Trimming took 6 bases from V and 4 from J, leaving 13 bases between them. The CDR3 sequence is 14 residues long. The CDR3 nucleotides read TGTGCCAGCAGCCCTAGGGAGGGGAATCAGCCCCAGCATTTT. This sequence encodes CASSPREGNQPQHF.

The chain carries TRBV10-1 and TRBJ2-6; 9 bases fit TRBD1. J gave up 1 base and V 6 bases, and 7 bases lay outside the gene matches. Germline CDR1 is WNHNN and CDR2 is SYGVQD (reference sequence). The CDR3 contains 17 residues. CDR3 region: CASSAGQGLSGANVLTF. Written as DNA, the CDR3 is TGCGCCAGCAGCGCTGGACAGGGGTTGTCTGGGGCCAACGTCCTGACTTTC.

Worth noting for this clone: This CDR3 is also generated by other DNA sequences in the sample. This chain uses TRBV7-9 with TRBJ1-2; 10 positions agree with TRBD1. V shed 4 bases, J shed 7 bases, and the junction held 0 bases outside the gene matches. This CDR3 spans 12 amino acids. Germline CDR1 SEHNR, CDR2 FQNEAQ (reference sequence). The CDR3 sequence: CASSWDRGGYTF. DNA for the CDR3: TGTGCCAGCAGCTGGGACAGGGGTGGCTACACCTTC.

The V call is TRBV5-1, the J call TRBJ1-3, with 7 bases lining up with TRBD1. The CDR3 runs to 14 residues. V shed 3 bases and J 1 base; nucleotides not matched to a gene: 1. Germline loops: CDR1 SGHRS, CDR2 YFSETQ. CDR3 coding DNA: TGCGCCAGCAGCTGGGACAGTTCTGGAAACACCATATATTTT. The encoded protein is CASSWDSSGNTIYF. Full variable domain (remainder filled in from reference TRBV5-1 and TRBJ1-3): KAGVTQTPRYLIKTRGQQVTLSCSPISGHRSVSWYQQTPGQGLQFLFEYFSETQRNKGNFPGRFSGRQFSNSRSEMNVSTLELGDSALYLCASSWDSSGNTIYFGEGSWLTVV.